This paragraph reports one T cell receptor beta chain. Generated by immunoSEQ multiplex PCR, the TCRdb table keeps only in-frame clones and is missing some. Of around 300,000 clones in the sample, around nine tenths were seen once. V was pared by 3 bases and J by 1 base, with 3 bases of the junction left unmatched. This CDR3 has 14 amino acids. Germline values: CDR1 LGHDT, CDR2 YNNKEL (reference sequence). The data derive from a study of blood T cell repertoires in COVID-19. Across the whole study: Sources were T cells, B-cell-depleted T cells, or PBMCs; the material itself was cDNA or gDNA.

The source is a woman in her twenties or thirties with COVID-19, enrolled during active disease. The source material was peripheral blood. This chain links TRBV3-1 (or the pseudogene TRBV3-2) with TRBJ2-7; 7 bases are a match to TRBD2. The CDR3 coding sequence is TGTGCCAGCAGCCAGTCAGCGGGGTCCTACGAGCAGTACTTC. This encodes CASSQSAGSYEQYF.